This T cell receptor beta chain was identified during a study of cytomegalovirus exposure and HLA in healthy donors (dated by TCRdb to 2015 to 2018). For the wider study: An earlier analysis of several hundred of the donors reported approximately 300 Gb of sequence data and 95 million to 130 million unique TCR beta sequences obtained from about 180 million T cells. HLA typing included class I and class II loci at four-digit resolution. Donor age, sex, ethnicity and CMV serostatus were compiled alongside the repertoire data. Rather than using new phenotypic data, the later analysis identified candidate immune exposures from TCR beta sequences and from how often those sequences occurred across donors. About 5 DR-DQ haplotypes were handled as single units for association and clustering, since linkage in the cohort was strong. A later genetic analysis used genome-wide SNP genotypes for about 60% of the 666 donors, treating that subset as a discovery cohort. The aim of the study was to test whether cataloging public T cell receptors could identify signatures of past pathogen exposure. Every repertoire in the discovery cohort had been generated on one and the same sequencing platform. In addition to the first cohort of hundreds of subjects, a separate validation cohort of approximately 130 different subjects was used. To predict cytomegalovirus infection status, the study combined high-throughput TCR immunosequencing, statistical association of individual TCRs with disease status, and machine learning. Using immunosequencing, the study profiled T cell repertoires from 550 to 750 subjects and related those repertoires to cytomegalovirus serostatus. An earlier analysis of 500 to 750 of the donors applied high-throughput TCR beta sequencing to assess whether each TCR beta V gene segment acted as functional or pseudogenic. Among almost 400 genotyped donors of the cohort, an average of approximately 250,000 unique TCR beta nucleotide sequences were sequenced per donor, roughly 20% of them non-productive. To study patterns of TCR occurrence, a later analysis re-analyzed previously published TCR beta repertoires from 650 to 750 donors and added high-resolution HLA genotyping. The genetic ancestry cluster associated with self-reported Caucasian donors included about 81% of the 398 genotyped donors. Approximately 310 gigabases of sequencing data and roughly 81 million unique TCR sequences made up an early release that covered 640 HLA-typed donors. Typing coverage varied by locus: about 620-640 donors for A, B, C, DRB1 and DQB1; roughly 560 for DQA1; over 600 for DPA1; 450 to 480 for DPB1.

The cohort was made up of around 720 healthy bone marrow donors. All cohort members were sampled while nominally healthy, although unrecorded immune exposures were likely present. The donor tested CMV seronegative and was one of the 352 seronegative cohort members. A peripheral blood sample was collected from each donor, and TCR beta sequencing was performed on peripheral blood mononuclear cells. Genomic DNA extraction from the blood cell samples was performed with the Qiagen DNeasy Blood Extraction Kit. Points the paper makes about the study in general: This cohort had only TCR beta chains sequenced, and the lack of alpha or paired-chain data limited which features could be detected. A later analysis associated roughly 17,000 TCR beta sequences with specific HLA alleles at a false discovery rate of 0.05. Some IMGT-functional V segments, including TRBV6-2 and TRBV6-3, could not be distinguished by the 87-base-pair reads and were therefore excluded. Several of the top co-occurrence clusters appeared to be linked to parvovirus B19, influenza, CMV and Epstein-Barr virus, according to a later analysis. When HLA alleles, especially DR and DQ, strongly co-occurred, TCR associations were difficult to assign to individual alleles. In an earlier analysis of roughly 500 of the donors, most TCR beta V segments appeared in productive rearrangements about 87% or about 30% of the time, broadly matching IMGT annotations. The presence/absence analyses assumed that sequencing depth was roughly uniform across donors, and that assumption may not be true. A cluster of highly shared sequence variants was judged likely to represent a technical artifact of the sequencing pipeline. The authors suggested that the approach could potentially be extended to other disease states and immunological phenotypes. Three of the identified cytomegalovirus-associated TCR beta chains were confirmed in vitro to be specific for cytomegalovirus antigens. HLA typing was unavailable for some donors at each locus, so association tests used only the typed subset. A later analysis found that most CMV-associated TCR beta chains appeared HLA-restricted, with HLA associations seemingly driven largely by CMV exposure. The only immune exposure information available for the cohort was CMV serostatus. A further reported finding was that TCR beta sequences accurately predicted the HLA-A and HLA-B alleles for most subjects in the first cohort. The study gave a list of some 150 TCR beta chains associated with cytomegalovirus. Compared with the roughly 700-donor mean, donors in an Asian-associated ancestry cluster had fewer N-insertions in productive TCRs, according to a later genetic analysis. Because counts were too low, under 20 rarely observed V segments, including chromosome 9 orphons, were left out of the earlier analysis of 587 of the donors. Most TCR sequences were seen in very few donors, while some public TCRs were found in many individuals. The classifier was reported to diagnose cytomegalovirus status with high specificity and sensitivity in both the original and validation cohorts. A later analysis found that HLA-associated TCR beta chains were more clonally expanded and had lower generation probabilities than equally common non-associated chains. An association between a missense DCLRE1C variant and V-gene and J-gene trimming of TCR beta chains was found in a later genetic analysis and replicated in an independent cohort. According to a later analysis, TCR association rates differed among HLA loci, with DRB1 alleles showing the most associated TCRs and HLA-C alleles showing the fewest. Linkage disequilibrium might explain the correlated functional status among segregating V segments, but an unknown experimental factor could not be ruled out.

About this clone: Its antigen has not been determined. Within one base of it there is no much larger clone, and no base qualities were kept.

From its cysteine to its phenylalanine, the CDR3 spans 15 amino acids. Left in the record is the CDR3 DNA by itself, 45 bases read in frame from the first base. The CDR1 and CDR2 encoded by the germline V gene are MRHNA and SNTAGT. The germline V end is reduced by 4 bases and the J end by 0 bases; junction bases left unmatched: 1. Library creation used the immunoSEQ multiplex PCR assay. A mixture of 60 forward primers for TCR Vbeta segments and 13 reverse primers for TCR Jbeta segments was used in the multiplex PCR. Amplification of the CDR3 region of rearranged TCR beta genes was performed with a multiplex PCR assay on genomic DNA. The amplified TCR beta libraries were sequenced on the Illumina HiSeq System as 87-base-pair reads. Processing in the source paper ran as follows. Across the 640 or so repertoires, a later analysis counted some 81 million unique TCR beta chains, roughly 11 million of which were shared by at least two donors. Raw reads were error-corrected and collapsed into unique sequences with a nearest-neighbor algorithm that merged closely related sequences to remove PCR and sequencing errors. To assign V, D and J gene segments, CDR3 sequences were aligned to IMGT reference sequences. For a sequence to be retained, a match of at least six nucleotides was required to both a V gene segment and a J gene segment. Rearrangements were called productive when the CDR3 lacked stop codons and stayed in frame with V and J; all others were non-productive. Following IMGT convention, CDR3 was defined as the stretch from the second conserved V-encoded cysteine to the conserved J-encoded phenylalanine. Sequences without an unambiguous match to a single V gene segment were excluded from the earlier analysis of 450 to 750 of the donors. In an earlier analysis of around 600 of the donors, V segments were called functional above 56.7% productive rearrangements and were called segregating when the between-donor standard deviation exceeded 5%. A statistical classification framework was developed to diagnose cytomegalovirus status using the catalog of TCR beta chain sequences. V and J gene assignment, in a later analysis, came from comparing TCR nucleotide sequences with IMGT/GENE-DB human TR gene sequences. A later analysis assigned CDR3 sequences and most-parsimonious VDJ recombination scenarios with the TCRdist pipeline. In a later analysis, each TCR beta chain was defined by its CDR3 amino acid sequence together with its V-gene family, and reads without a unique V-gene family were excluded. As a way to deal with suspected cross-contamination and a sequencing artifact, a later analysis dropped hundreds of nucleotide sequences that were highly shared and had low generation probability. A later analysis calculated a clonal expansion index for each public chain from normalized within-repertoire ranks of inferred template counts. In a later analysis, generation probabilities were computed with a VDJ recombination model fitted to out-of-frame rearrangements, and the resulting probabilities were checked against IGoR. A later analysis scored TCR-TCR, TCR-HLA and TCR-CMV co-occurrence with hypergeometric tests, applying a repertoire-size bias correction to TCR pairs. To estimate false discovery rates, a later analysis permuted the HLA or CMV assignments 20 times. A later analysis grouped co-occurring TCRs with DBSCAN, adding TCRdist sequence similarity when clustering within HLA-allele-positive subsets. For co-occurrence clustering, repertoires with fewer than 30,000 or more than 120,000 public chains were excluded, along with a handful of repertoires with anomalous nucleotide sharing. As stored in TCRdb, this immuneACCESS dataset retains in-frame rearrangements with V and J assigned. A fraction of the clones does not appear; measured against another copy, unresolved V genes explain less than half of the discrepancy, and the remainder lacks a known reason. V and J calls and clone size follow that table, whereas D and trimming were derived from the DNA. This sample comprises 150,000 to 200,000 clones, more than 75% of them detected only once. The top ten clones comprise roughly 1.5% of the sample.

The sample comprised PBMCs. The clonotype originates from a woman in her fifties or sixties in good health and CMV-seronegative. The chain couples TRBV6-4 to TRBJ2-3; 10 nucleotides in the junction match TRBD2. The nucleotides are TGTGCCAGCAGTGCGACTAGCGGGAGCACAGATACGCAGTATTTT. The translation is CASSATSGSTDTQYF.